The entry below gives a single T cell receptor beta chain sequence along with its context. Its antigen is unknown. This sample is drawn from a study of shared clonotypes between healthy human individuals. About the research overall: Three CD4 naive, three CD4 memory, two CD8 naive and one CD8 memory plate were used per donor.

The CDR3 is 16 residues long. V gave up 6 bases and J gave up 8 bases, with 20 bases separating them. Looked up from germline, CDR1 is MNHEY and CDR2 is SMNVEV (reference sequence). CD4+ cells yielded CD45RA+ naive and CD45RA-negative memory subsets. Study-wide results and caveats: Naive CD4 clonotype sharing across a few donors was around 5%.

Profiled with immunoSEQ multiplex PCR; TCRdb holds only in-frame clones, not every one. The table has about 980,000 clones, 76% seen once. The sequenced sample was memory CD4+ T cells sorted from blood. The subset denotes: CD45RA-negative fraction. J is TRBJ1-6 and V is TRBV27, with a weak D call TRBD1 (6 bases). The receptor was isolated from a man between 18 and 35 years old in good health. As DNA, the CDR3 is TGTGCCAGCAGCACCTACCGGGGGGCGGCTTATTCACCCCTCCACTTT. Translation: CASSTYRGAAYSPLHF.